This T cell receptor (beta chain) comes out of a study of patients and donors after allogeneic stem cell transplantation. TCRdb itself ran the RT-PCR reads through MiXCR, one entry per CDR3 protein. Of approximately 170,000 distinct CDR3 sequences in the sample, approximately 24% were seen once. The V gene lost 1 base and the J gene lost 5 bases, with 8 bases spanning the gap. CDR1 is MGHRA, CDR2 YSYEKL, per germline. The CDR3 has 13 amino acids. A few counts support this clonotype. This TCR was recovered from a human donor who was either an allogeneic HSCT recipient or a stem cell or donor lymphocyte infusion donor (not recorded which). It is not recorded whose cells these are; they may come from a transplant donor. Specimen: blood, either unsorted or a sorted T cell fraction (not recorded which). This chain connects TRBV4-1 to TRBJ1-2; D is possibly TRBD1 (5 bases). The DNA for the CDR3 is TGCGCCAGCAGCCAAGCAGGGTGGTATGGCTACACCTTC. It is translated as CASSQAGWYGYTF.